These T cell receptor beta chains were read from a single sample in a study of Graves' ophthalmopathy and Graves' hyperthyroidism. TCRdb re-called the multiplex PCR reads through MiXCR, storing one row per CDR3 protein. The table has 1 million to 1.3 million distinct CDR3 sequences, less than 45% seen once. The source material was peripheral blood or thyroid tissue (not recorded which). These receptors were obtained from an adult man with Graves' hyperthyroidism. Both conserved end residues are trimmed from each CDR3. Each record gives: clone size, CDR3 length, V gene, CDR3 protein. Not all rows give a size; the values are once, few, many and, for expanded clones, a class.

many	14	TRBV7-8	ASRHTTTGTGGEQY
NA	14	TRBV5-6	ASSLLGLRHTGELF
NA	13	TRBV10-2	ASSPSDRARYEQY
NA	12	TRBV13	ASLSGGIGNTIY
many	12	TRBV7-6	ASSTGTDGNTIY
many	12	TRBV4-3	ASSQDYRKETQY
many	11	TRBV14	ASRLIMNTEAF
many	13	TRBV19	ASSSTTGNNQPQH
many	13	TRBV7-6	ASSAAGTGWGEQY
NA	15	TRBV2	ASREGLAGEAFYEQY
NA	14	TRBV2	ASSVGQQGPQETQY
NA	13	TRBV6-5	ASSSKAGGDYEQY
few	10	TRBV27	ASSFRARALH
NA	15	TRBV6-2/TRBV6-3	ASSLTAGAWDTGELF
NA	15	TRBV4-1	ASSHVASGRVSPEQY
many	12	TRBV4-1	ASSHVAGAYEQY
once	14	TRBV20-1	SVAGDTQGGNSPLH
few	11	TRBV10-3	AIRGTNPGELF
many	12	TRBV12-3/TRBV12-4	ASSRWKGNQPQH
NA	13	TRBV2	ASSFEEGKRSEAF
many	14	TRBV19	ASSIGQGASLPGYT
NA	12	TRBV19	ASSRSGEDYEQY
many	9	TRBV19	ASSGNTEAF
NA	10	TRBV2	ASRRVRETQY
NA	15	TRBV2	ASRYHGQRKRGEKLF
NA	15	TRBV6-5	VSRDRTGRVPYQPQH
many	9	TRBV20-1	SARRQETQY
many	12	TRBV7-9	ASSLTRQAETQY
few	12	TRBV6-5	ASRNPPHQETQY
NA	8	TRBV29-1	SVAGNEQF
NA	14	TRBV5-6	ASSSRDRVNLAEAF
many	13	TRBV7-2	ASSQTSGFSYEQY
many	12	TRBV2	ASSQDDLHPKAF
NA	11	TRBV7-2	ASQTGGGYEQY
NA	14	TRBV11-2	ASSSIAASGSHEQY
many	9	TRBV2	ASSLYYGYT
NA	10	TRBV20-1	SARTTTGGLF
NA	16	TRBV6-5	ASRSTAYGQVVGYGYT
NA	12	TRBV5-8	ASSYGTGFDEQY
few	14	TRBV7-2	ASSPGGVAVTGELF
NA	14	TRBV15	ATSSLLGGPRGEQY